This record covers a single TCR beta chain. This clonotype was seen more than once but under ten times. Which antigen it targets is not known. The input lacks base qualities; no much larger clone sits a single base away. Systemically healthy Caucasian individuals from Russia, about 38 in total and aged roughly 6 to 95 years, were included as donors. Each donor gave ten milliliters of peripheral blood, collected into EDTA-treated Vacutainer tubes. Ficoll-Paque density-gradient centrifugation was used to isolate PBMCs, with at least 6.5 million per sample. Total RNA was extracted from PBMCs with Trizol reagent, with at least 6 micrograms obtained per sample. For every donor, an aliquot of PBMCs went through flow cytometry to measure the percentages of naive CD45RAhigh/CD27high T cells. The data stem from a study of blood T cells in healthy people across ages (dated by TCRdb to the mid-2010s). In the study overall: Template switching captured roughly one uniquely barcoded TCR beta cDNA molecule per two T cells in model experiments. The study analyzed two additional independent replicas of 1 million unique cDNA reads from the same blood draw for two donors, one aged 18 to 30 and one aged 80 or older. To avoid experimental bias, donors of different ages were distributed randomly across sequencing lanes. The study measured age-related changes in TCR beta repertoire diversity using deep sequencing normalized with unique cDNA molecular identifiers. Four age groups were formed from the donors: young (average 16 years), middle-aged (just under 40), aged (about 62) and long-lived (around 80).

Library construction relied on 5' RACE. Reads for this sample came from an Illumina HiSeq 2500. A second about 7 to 11 cycle PCR used a sample-barcoded 5' primer and a J-beta primer mix. A template-switch 5' adaptor carrying 12 random nucleotides introduced a unique molecular identifier onto each TCR beta cDNA molecule. At least 2.5 million CDR3-containing paired-end reads were obtained from each sample. The Mint cDNA synthesis kit, primed by a TRBC-specific oligonucleotide, was used to synthesize first-strand cDNA from all RNA. Following uracil-DNA glycosylase treatment, a first 18-cycle PCR with universal primers M1SS and BC2_uni_R was performed on all cDNA. The paper's processing steps were these. Each sample was normalized by randomly selecting 1 million high-quality reads, each carrying a distinct molecular identifier. Instead of being binned into consensus sequences, reads with shared molecular identifiers were discarded. MiTCR, set to a Q25 quality threshold and the strictest error-elimination algorithm, was used for CDR3 identification, clonotype clustering and error correction. Lower-bound total TCR beta diversity was estimated with a nonparametric unseen species model using Euler transformation. TCRdb itself trimmed the public reads at Q25 with fastp, ran MiXCR and retained productive beta chains. Merged by CDR3 protein, the rows form single entries marked with the most common genes and DNA. TCRdb's processing, not the authors', yielded these V and J calls. This sample gives roughly 1.5 million distinct CDR3 sequences in total; 35% to 45% of them show up just once. The leading ten clones occupy approximately 4.1% of the sample.

CDR1 and CDR2, looked up from the germline V gene, are LGHNA and YSLEER. The CDR3 spans 15 residues, from the cysteine through the phenylalanine. The sequence is cut down to CDR3 DNA, 45 bases in frame from base 1. V is trimmed back by 4 bases and J by 6 bases, and the junction contains 11 bases that no gene match accounts for. What the research found in general, with its limitations: Observed TCR beta diversity correlated strongly with the percentage of naive T cells measured by flow cytometry. Observed TCR beta diversity per million T cells fell roughly linearly with age, and a significant reduction was already apparent by age around 40. Because donor CMV infection status was unknown, age-related changes in expanded clonotypes were potentially confounded. Since profiling was done on bulk unsorted PBMCs, naive and antigen-experienced compartments could not be conclusively compared. Estimates of total diversity from one million sequenced T cells were regarded as lower bounds and underestimates. Compared with the aged group, the long-lived group had more naive CD4+ T cells, fewer expanded clones and increased TCR diversity, suggesting age selection.

The TCR was taken from a woman under 30 in good health. The sequence is built from TRBV4-3 and TRBJ1-2; 7 middle bases align to TRBD1. Sequencing used blood. The nucleotides are TGCGCCAGCAGCCCCATTTCGGGACAGCTAAATGGCTACACCTTC. This encodes CASSPISGQLNGYTF.